A single sample gave rise to the 28 T cell receptor beta chains below, sequenced in a study of CXCR3-negative and CXCR3-positive naive CD8 T cells (dated by TCRdb to between 2018 and 2021). Overall results and qualifications from the work: TRB CDR3s from CXCR3-positive naive cells showed higher hydrophobicity (lower Kidera factor 4), lower energy, and higher strength and volume indices than CXCR3-negative naive cells.

These reads were obtained on a NextSeq 550. The Human TCR Profiling Kit (MiLaboratory) was used to make UMI-labeled 5' RACE TRB cDNA libraries. The reads went through TCRdb reprocessing, and each CDR3 protein sequence gets one entry with no DNA. The sample's records list nearly 110,000 distinct CDR3 sequences. More than 0.3% of the sample comes from the top ten. No cognate antigen is known for these TCRs. Sequencing was done on a sample of naive CXCR3+ CD8+ T cells from blood. The cell subset or site label on this specimen signifies: CD45RO-CCR7+CD27+CD95- naive CD8+ T cells expressing CXCR3 (TNR3+). The origin of the receptors is a human donor in good health. Some clones in this sample may be carry-over from other donors' samples.

The gene calls are TRBV9 and TRBJ2-7; TCRdb outputs TRBD1, but without DNA this stays unchecked. The germline gives CDR1 SGDLS, CDR2 YYNGEE. CDR3 length: 15 residues. CDR3 protein: CASSVADRGVYEQYF.

V gene TRBV28 combines with J gene TRBJ2-2. The V gene's germline CDR1 is MDHEN and CDR2 SYDVKM. The CDR3 contains 15 residues. The CDR3 here is CASSPTIPSAGELFF.

The chain carries TRBV28 and TRBJ2-7; absent DNA, TCRdb's TRBD1 call cannot be checked. The germline gives CDR1 MDHEN, CDR2 SYDVKM. CDR3 length: 13 residues. CDR3 region: CASSHRGAHEQYF.

The chain uses TRBV12-3 or TRBV12-4 and TRBJ1-5. This CDR3 is built from 12 residues. The CDR3 is CASSLRGQPQHF.

This chain connects TRBV12-3 or TRBV12-4 to TRBJ1-5. The CDR3 has 13 amino acids. The CDR3 here is CASSHSKAAPQHF.

The genes are TRBV6-2 or TRBV6-3 and TRBJ2-7; TCRdb's D call of TRBD1 is untestable without DNA. Germline CDR1 MNHEY, CDR2 SVGEGT. There are 14 residues in the CDR3. The CDR3 protein is CASSYRGLSYEQYF.

V gene TRBV4-3 combines with J gene TRBJ2-7. The germline V gene has CDR1 LGHNA and CDR2 YSLEER. This CDR3 is 16 amino acids long. The CDR3 here is CASSQDISGELYEQYF.

The rearrangement joins TRBV29-1 to TRBJ1-2; the TCRdb call, TRBD1, lacks DNA for checking. Germline CDR1 SQVTM, CDR2 ANQGSEA. This CDR3 is built from 11 residues. CDR3 residues: CSVEGWGGYTF.

The V call is TRBV13, the J call TRBJ2-2; TCRdb selects TRBD1, and the lack of DNA leaves this call unchecked. The CDR3 runs 15 residues. Germline V gives CDR1 PRHDT, CDR2 FYEKMQ (reference sequence). The CDR3 sequence: CASSEGQFDTGELFF.

The chain employs TRBV2 and TRBJ2-3; checking the TCRdb D call of TRBD2 is not possible without DNA. Per germline, CDR1 SNHLY and CDR2 FYNNEI. The CDR3 contains 16 residues. CDR3 loop: CASSATSGGSTDTQYF.

This rearrangement joins TRBV9 to TRBJ2-6. The CDR3 has 15 amino acids. Germline loops: CDR1 SGDLS, CDR2 YYNGEE. CDR3 residues: CASSDFGAGANVLTF.

The rearrangement links TRBV29-1 to TRBJ2-3; as DNA is missing, the TRBD2 call by TCRdb cannot be tested. The CDR3 has 17 residues. In germline, CDR1 is SQVTM, CDR2 ANQGSEA. This CDR3 reads CSVDSVAGAPTMDTQYF.

The chain joins TRBV20-1 to TRBJ1-5; lacking DNA, the TRBD1 call made by TCRdb goes unchecked. This CDR3 has 16 amino acids. Germline V CDR1 and CDR2: DFQATT, SNEGSKA (reference sequence). CDR3 residues: CSARGPRQGWNQPQHF.

This chain links TRBV5-1 with TRBJ2-7. The CDR3 totals 13 residues. Germline V lookup: CDR1 SGHRS, CDR2 YFSETQ. The chain's CDR3 is CASSLEGLEEQYF.

The V call is TRBV28, the J call TRBJ1-2; TCRdb designates TRBD1, a call that cannot be tested without DNA. The CDR3 totals 12 residues. CDR1 MDHEN and CDR2 SYDVKM come from the germline V gene. The CDR3 is CASSLQGGGYTF.

This chain joins TRBV28 and TRBJ2-7. Germline CDR1 is MDHEN and CDR2 is SYDVKM. The CDR3 consists of 13 residues. This chain's CDR3 is CASSPLPPYEQYF.

The chain links TRBV6-5 to TRBJ2-7; TCRdb proposes TRBD1, but this gene call is untestable without DNA. The V gene's germline CDR1 is MNHEY and CDR2 SVGAGI. CDR3 length: 15 amino acids. Here the CDR3 reads CASSYDRGPSYEQYF.

The chain carries TRBV20-1 and TRBJ1-2; TCRdb designates TRBD1, a call that cannot be tested without DNA. CDR1 and CDR2 (germline): DFQATT, SNEGSKA (reference sequence). The CDR3 runs to 17 residues. CDR3 sequence: CSARFIDWTGDYYGYTF.

The J gene is TRBJ2-1, the V gene TRBV9; TCRdb's D gene call, TRBD1, goes unchecked for lack of DNA. Germline V gene lookup returns CDR1 SGDLS and CDR2 YYNGEE. CDR3 length equals 13 residues. CDR3 region: CASSPPTASEQFF.

The chain has TRBV28 and TRBJ2-7; no DNA is available, so the TRBD1 call from TCRdb remains unchecked. Per the germline V gene, CDR1 is MDHEN and CDR2 is SYDVKM. This CDR3 comprises 17 residues. The CDR3 spells CASSEPQDRSFSYEQYF.

The rearrangement joins TRBV7-8 to TRBJ2-3; TCRdb indicates TRBD2, and absent DNA this call remains unverified. The CDR3 totals 17 residues. Germline loops: CDR1 SGHVS, CDR2 FQNEAQ. CDR3: CASSLPGLAGGQDTQYF.

The rearrangement uses TRBV20-1 and TRBJ2-7; checking the TCRdb D call of TRBD1 is not possible without DNA. The CDR3 sequence is 13 residues long. The germline gives CDR1 DFQATT, CDR2 SNEGSKA (reference sequence). CDR3 residues: CSARFQGTYEQYF.

The gene calls are TRBV7-3 and TRBJ2-3; TCRdb lists TRBD1, though no DNA is available to test this call. Germline V gives CDR1 SGHTA, CDR2 FQGTGA. The length of the CDR3 is 17 residues. The CDR3 loop is CASSYVSQGASGDTQYF.

The chain has TRBV7-2 and TRBJ2-7. The V gene's germline CDR1 is SGHTA and CDR2 FQGNSA. This CDR3 has 12 amino acids. CDR3: CASSLMSYEQYF.

V and J are TRBV5-1 and TRBJ1-6; TCRdb's D gene call, TRBD1, goes unchecked for lack of DNA. Germline values: CDR1 SGHRS, CDR2 YFSETQ. This CDR3 spans 15 amino acids. The CDR3 here is CASSLEGDNGSPLHF.

This chain uses TRBV9 with TRBJ2-7; no DNA is available, so the TRBD2 call from TCRdb remains unchecked. Germline V gene lookup returns CDR1 SGDLS and CDR2 YYNGEE. CDR3 length: 17 amino acids. The CDR3 sequence is CASSVEGRPKVRYEQYF.

The V gene is TRBV9, the J gene TRBJ2-1; the D call of TRBD2 rests on TCRdb alone, since no DNA is present to check it. The CDR3 is 12 residues long. Germline V gives CDR1 SGDLS, CDR2 YYNGEE. CDR3 in amino acids: CASSARENEQFF. The complete variable domain, with remaining parts taken from reference TRBV9 and TRBJ2-1, reads DSGVTQTPKHLITATGQRVTLRCSPRSGDLSVYWYQQSLDQGLQFLIQYYNGEERAKGNILERFSAQQFPDLHSELNLSSLELGDSALYFCASSARENEQFFGPGTRLTVL.

The genes are TRBV20-1 and TRBJ2-1; with no DNA, the TCRdb D assignment of TRBD2 cannot be verified. Per germline, CDR1 DFQATT and CDR2 SNEGSKA (reference sequence). CDR3 size: 15 residues. The CDR3 loop reads CSASGTSGNYNEQFF.